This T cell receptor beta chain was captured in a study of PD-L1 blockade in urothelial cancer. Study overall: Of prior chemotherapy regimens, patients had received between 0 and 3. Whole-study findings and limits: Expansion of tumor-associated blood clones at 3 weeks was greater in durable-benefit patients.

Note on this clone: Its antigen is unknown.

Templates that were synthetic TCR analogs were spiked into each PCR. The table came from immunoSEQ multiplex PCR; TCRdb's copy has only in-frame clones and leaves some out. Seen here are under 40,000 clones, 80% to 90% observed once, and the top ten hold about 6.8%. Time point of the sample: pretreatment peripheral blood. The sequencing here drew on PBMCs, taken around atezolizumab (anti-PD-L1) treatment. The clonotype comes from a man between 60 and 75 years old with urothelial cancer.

CDR3 residues: CASRAGQGSNQPQHF. CDR3 nucleotides: TGTGCCAGCAGAGCGGGACAGGGAAGCAATCAGCCCCAGCATTTT. V and J are TRBV6-1 and TRBJ1-5; 9 bases line up with TRBD1. The CDR3 has 15 residues. V dropped 6 bases and J dropped 1; count of bases not matched to a gene: 4. In germline, CDR1 is MNHNS, CDR2 SASEGT.